Listed here are 29 T cell receptor beta chains from one sample, sequenced in a study of blood T cells in healthy people across ages. Then a second PCR, running roughly 6 to 12 cycles, was carried out with a sample-barcoded 5' primer and a J-beta primer mix. TCRdb fed the 5' RACE reads into MiXCR, producing one record per CDR3 protein. Of fewer than 700,000 distinct CDR3 sequences in the sample, around 48% were seen once. Sequenced sample: blood. These receptors came from a man older than 75 in good health.

V usage is TRBV12-3 or TRBV12-4 and J usage is TRBJ1-1, with D tentatively TRBD1 (6 bases). V lost 6 bases and J 2 bases, leaving 13 bases between the germline ends. CDR3 length equals 14 residues. The CDR3 sequence is CASSSGEGNTEAFF. In DNA form, the CDR3 reads TGTGCCAGCAGCTCAGGGGAGGGCAACACTGAAGCTTTCTTT.

The chain is built from TRBV10-3 and TRBJ1-5, with 7 bases identical to TRBD1. The CDR3 spans 15 residues. Germline lookup yields CDR1 ENHRY and CDR2 SYGVKD. Trimming at V came to 6 bases and at J to 8 bases, leaving 13 bases not matched to a gene. CDR3 in DNA: TGTGCCATCAGCGCCGGACAGGACGTGGTGGAGCCCCAGCATTTT. It yields the protein CAISAGQDVVEPQHF.

DNA of the CDR3: TGTGCCACCAGTGACTACCCGACCTTCCCGGAGACCCAGTACTTC. Translating it yields CATSDYPTFPETQYF. The J gene is TRBJ2-7, the V gene TRBV24-1; D gene unclear. The end of the DNA is better explained by TRBJ2-5, so the J call may be wrong. This CDR3 has 15 residues. Per germline, CDR1 KGHDR and CDR2 SFDVKD.

The chain is built from TRBV6-2 or TRBV6-3 and TRBJ1-5, with 7 bases identical to TRBD1. The ends lost 5 bases at V and 2 bases at J; junction bases unmatched: 12. The germline gives CDR1 MNHEY, CDR2 SVGEGT. The CDR3 runs to 17 residues. This CDR3 reads CASSRWTGTAGNQPQHF. CDR3 in DNA: TGTGCCAGCAGTCGATGGACAGGAACCGCTGGCAATCAGCCCCAGCATTTT.

This clonotype showed up just a few times. The V call is TRBV5-5, the J call TRBJ1-2; D is uncertain. Between the trimmed V and J ends, which lost 3 bases and 4 bases, there was a span of 13 bases. The CDR3 is 14 residues long. CDR1 SGHKS and CDR2 YYEKEE come from the germline V gene (reference sequence). CDR3 loop: CASSYRDSFYGYTF. For the CDR3, the DNA is TGTGCCAGCAGCTACCGGGATTCTTTCTATGGCTACACCTTC. The whole variable domain, filled in from reference TRBV5-5 and TRBJ1-2, reads DAGVTQSPTHLIKTRGQQVTLRCSPISGHKSVSWYQQVLGQGPQFIFQYYEKEERGRGNFPDRFSARQFPNYSSELNVNALLLGDSALYLCASSYRDSFYGYTFGSGTRLTVV.

In its sample, this clonotype was seen a few times. The chain uses TRBV19 and TRBJ2-1; 7 bases map to TRBD2. The trim removed 0 bases at V and 3 bases at J, leaving 8 bases unmatched. The CDR3 contains 17 residues. Germline values: CDR1 LNHDA, CDR2 SQIVND (reference sequence). The CDR3 loop is CASSIEGSRDYYNEQFF. CDR3 bases: TGTGCCAGTAGTATAGAAGGATCCCGGGACTACTACAATGAGCAGTTCTTC.

The chain combines TRBV6-6 with TRBJ2-1; D unresolved. The CDR3 is 11 residues long. The V gene's germline CDR1 is MNHNY and CDR2 SVGAGI (reference sequence). V shed 10 bases and J shed 7 bases, with 11 bases lying between them. The CDR3 DNA sequence: TGTGCCATCACCCATTCGAATGAGCAGTTCTTC. Translating it yields CAITHSNEQFF.

J is TRBJ2-3 and V is TRBV10-3; TRBD2 matches 7 bases. The CDR3 consists of 15 residues. V lost 6 bases to trimming and J lost 2 bases; unmatched junction nucleotides: 8. Germline V CDR1 and CDR2: ENHRY, SYGVKD. The CDR3 DNA is TGTGCCATCAGCGGCCGGGAGGCCACCACAGATACGCAGTATTTT. It is translated as CAISGREATTDTQYF.

A few counts support this clonotype. The chain joins TRBV7-9 to TRBJ2-1; D is tentatively TRBD1 or TRBD2 (5 bases each). CDR1 and CDR2 from the germline V gene are SEHNR and FQNEAQ (reference sequence). The CDR3 is 14 amino acids. Trimming left V 1 base short and J 7 bases short, with 11 bases between. CDR3 coding DNA: TGTGCCAGCAGCTTAGGGACGGGACCTAATGAGCAGTTCTTC. Protein sequence: CASSLGTGPNEQFF.

The V call is TRBV7-9, the J call TRBJ1-1; D gene ambiguous. V lost 5 bases to trimming and J lost 0 bases, with 7 bases between them. CDR3 length: 13 amino acids. Germline loops: CDR1 SEHNR, CDR2 FQNEAQ (reference sequence). As DNA, the CDR3 is TGTGCCAGCAGCGTCCTCCTGAACACTGAAGCTTTCTTT. This gives the protein CASSVLLNTEAFF.

This sequence joins TRBV10-3 and TRBJ2-3; TRBD1 is a possible D gene (5 bases). Per germline, CDR1 ENHRY and CDR2 SYGVKD. This CDR3 comprises 13 residues. The germline V and J ends were trimmed by 6 bases and 1 base, with 8 bases remaining between them. CDR3 coding DNA: TGTGCCATCAGAACACAGGGCACAGATACGCAGTATTTT. Residues: CAIRTQGTDTQYF.

This clonotype turned up a few times. The chain employs TRBV29-1 and TRBJ1-1; D may be TRBD1 (6 bases). Trimming took 4 bases from V and 1 from J, leaving 10 bases between them. In germline, CDR1 is SQVTM, CDR2 ANQGSEA. The CDR3 is 13 residues long. The CDR3 DNA follows: TGCAGCGTTGGGGAGGGGGGGAACACTGAAGCTTTCTTT. Its protein is CSVGEGGNTEAFF.

V gene TRBV5-1 combines with J gene TRBJ1-1; D is unresolved. The CDR3 length is 14 residues. V lost 0 bases to trimming and J lost 3 bases, with 9 bases between them. The germline V gene has CDR1 SGHRS and CDR2 YFSETQ. The CDR3 coding sequence is TGCGCCAGCAGCTTGGACCTAGGGTACACTGAAGCTTTCTTT. This gives the protein CASSLDLGYTEAFF.

This clonotype has a count of ten or more. The rearrangement uses TRBV6-6 and TRBJ2-1; 11 positions agree with TRBD2. The length of the CDR3 is 17 residues. Germline loops: CDR1 MNHNY, CDR2 SVGAGI (reference sequence). V trimming: 5 bases; J trimming: 0 bases; junction bases outside the gene matches: 6. CDR3 sequence (DNA): TGTGCCAGCAGTCCCGGGACTAGCGGCCTCTCCTACAATGAGCAGTTCTTC. Its translation is CASSPGTSGLSYNEQFF.

The chain uses TRBV7-2 and TRBJ1-5, with D uncertain. CDR3 length equals 13 residues. Deletions cut 7 bases from V and 3 bases from J, with 10 bases between. Germline V gives CDR1 SGHTA, CDR2 FQGNSA. The CDR3: CASNLEYNQPQHF. The CDR3 DNA follows: TGTGCCAGCAACCTAGAGTACAATCAGCCCCAGCATTTT.

The CDR3 nucleotides are TGCGCCAGCAGCCCCACTCGGGGAATCTATGGCTACACCTTC. Amino acid sequence: CASSPTRGIYGYTF. The chain recombines TRBV4-3 with TRBJ1-2; D is unclear. The CDR3 is 14 amino acids. The germline V gene encodes CDR1 LGHNA and CDR2 YSLEER. The germline V and J ends were trimmed by 4 bases and 4 bases, with 13 bases remaining between them.

V and J are TRBV12-3 or TRBV12-4 and TRBJ2-5, with 11 bases fitting TRBD2. This CDR3 comprises 16 residues. J lost 2 bases, V lost 7 bases, and 9 bases had no gene match. The CDR3 DNA reads as TGTGCCAGCACCCCCCTACTAGCGGGGGCACAAGAGACCCAGTACTTC. Translated, it gives CASTPLLAGAQETQYF.

This chain's CDR3 is CASSESGVGEQFF. The DNA for the CDR3 is TGTGCCAGCAGTGAGAGCGGGGTCGGTGAGCAGTTCTTC. This sequence joins TRBV6-1 and TRBJ2-1, with 7 nucleotides matching TRBD2. J gave up 9 bases and V 3 bases, and 5 bases lay outside the gene matches. CDR1 and CDR2 from the germline V gene are MNHNS and SASEGT. The CDR3 runs to 13 residues.

The chain joins TRBV10-2 to TRBJ2-1; the D gene is possibly TRBD2 (5 bases). V was clipped by 2 bases and J by 5 bases, with 10 bases between them. Germline CDR1 reads WSHSY; CDR2 reads SAAADI. The CDR3 covers 14 residues. The CDR3 region is CASSELARNNEQFF. Here the CDR3 DNA reads TGCGCCAGCAGTGAGCTAGCTCGAAACAATGAGCAGTTCTTC.

Points on this clonotype: This may come from a read error, since a much larger clone is one base off. The chain carries TRBV14 and TRBJ1-1, with unresolved D. The CDR3 sequence is 13 residues long. CDR1 is SGHDN and CDR2 is FVKESK in the germline V gene. The CDR3 DNA reads as TGTGCCAGCAGCTTCGGACCGAACCCTGAAGCTTTCTTT. It specifies CASSFGPNPEAFF.

In the case of this clonotype: Since a much larger clone is just one base distant, this may be a read error. J is TRBJ2-3 and V is TRBV4-2; D is possibly TRBD2 (6 bases). The germline V gene has CDR1 LGHNA and CDR2 YNFKEQ. The CDR3 is made up of 14 amino acids. This chain's CDR3 is CANSLDGSTDTQYF. In DNA, the CDR3 is TGTGCCAACAGCCTCGACGGGAGTACAGATACGCAGTATTTT.

This chain uses TRBV5-1 with TRBJ1-6; the match to TRBD1 covers 10 bases. Trimming removed 4 bases from V and 7 bases from J; junction bases left unmatched: 5. The CDR3 length is 15 residues. CDR1 and CDR2 (germline): SGHRS, YFSETQ. CDR3 nucleotide sequence: TGCGCCAGCAGCGCCCGACAGGGGGCAAATTCACCCCTCCACTTT. Its translation: CASSARQGANSPLHF.

This clonotype appeared once. The CDR3 region has the DNA TGTGCCAGCAGCTTAGGTTCCCAGCTCGGGAGCAACGTCCTGACTTTC. This translates into CASSLGSQLGSNVLTF. The chain joins TRBV11-2 to TRBJ2-6; tentatively, D is TRBD2 (6 bases). This CDR3 is 16 amino acids long. The germline V gene encodes CDR1 SGHAT and CDR2 FQNNGV. V shed 1 base and J shed 9 bases, with 16 bases lying between them.

There are a few counts of this clonotype. The V call is TRBV20-1, the J call TRBJ2-3; 8 nucleotides line up with TRBD1. The CDR3 runs to 14 residues. Germline loops: CDR1 DFQATT, CDR2 SNEGSKA (reference sequence). V shed 6 bases and J 6 bases; nucleotides not matched to a gene: 11. Here the CDR3 DNA reads TGCAGTGCCCCCCCGAGGACAGGGACCGATACGCAGTATTTT. As protein: CSAPPRTGTDTQYF.

The gene calls are TRBV7-9 and TRBJ1-2; a possible D gene is TRBD1 (6 bases). Germline CDR1 SEHNR, CDR2 FQNEAQ (reference sequence). Trimming took 4 bases from V and 4 from J, leaving 10 bases between them. The CDR3 is made up of 13 amino acids. The CDR3 DNA sequence: TGTGCCAGCAGCTCAGACAGGACCTATGGCTACACCTTC. It codes for CASSSDRTYGYTF.

The V call is TRBV7-2, the J call TRBJ2-5; a possible D gene is TRBD1 (5 bases). The end of the DNA is better explained by TRBJ2-7, so the J call may be wrong. The CDR3 loop spans 14 amino acids. Germline V gene lookup returns CDR1 SGHTA and CDR2 FQGNSA. The chain's CDR3 is CASSLEDKGCEQYF. DNA of the CDR3: TGTGCCAGCAGCTTAGAGGACAAGGGGTGCGAGCAGTACTTC.

The rearrangement joins TRBV6-5 to TRBJ1-6; weak D call: TRBD1 (6 bases). Looked up from germline, CDR1 is MNHEY and CDR2 is SVGAGI. The CDR3 extends over 16 amino acids. The V end was cut by 5 bases, the J end by 9 bases, with 20 bases between. Here the CDR3 DNA reads TGTGCCAGCAGTCATGGACAGAGGCGCCGAAGTTCACCCCTCCACTTT. Amino acids: CASSHGQRRRSSPLHF.

This chain joins TRBV3-1 and TRBJ2-3, with TRBD2 matching 8 bases. The CDR3 has 17 residues. Unmatched junction bases numbered 11, after V lost 4 bases and J lost 2 bases. CDR1 is LGHDT and CDR2 is YNNKEL in the germline V gene (reference sequence). As DNA, the CDR3 is TGTGCCAGCAGCCCGTCGGGCGGGGGGACTTCCACAGATACGCAGTATTTT. This translates into CASSPSGGGTSTDTQYF.

This clonotype showed up just a few times. The chain couples TRBV7-9 to TRBJ2-1, with unresolved D. The germline gives CDR1 SEHNR, CDR2 FQNEAQ (reference sequence). The germline V and J ends were trimmed by 7 bases and 10 bases, with 14 bases remaining between them. CDR3 length: 12 amino acids. This CDR3 is CASTPTDREQFF. The CDR3 DNA is TGTGCCAGCACCCCCACGGATCGAGAGCAGTTCTTC.